The 26 T cell receptor beta chains below were found in one sample sequenced in a study of T cells after yellow fever vaccination. TCRdb itself ran the 5' RACE reads through MiXCR, one entry per CDR3 protein. The repertoire holds some 350,000 distinct CDR3 sequences, with over 5% as singletons. The starting material was PBMCs, obtained 5 days after the yellow fever booster vaccination. These receptors originate from a man aged 25-40 years who received the YFV17D yellow fever vaccine.

This clonotype showed up just a few times. J is TRBJ2-1 and V is TRBV13; no reliable D call. V lost 5 bases and J 7 bases, leaving 21 bases between the germline ends. This CDR3 has 16 amino acids. Germline V gives CDR1 PRHDT, CDR2 FYEKMQ (reference sequence). The CDR3 coding sequence is TGTGCCAGCAGCCCTGGGCCCGCAACAATGGCAAATGAGCAGTTCTTC. Translated: CASSPGPATMANEQFF.

This clonotype was observed a handful of times. The chain is built from TRBV20-1 and TRBJ2-2; D is undetermined. Germline V gene data show CDR1 as DFQATT and CDR2 as SNEGSKA (reference sequence). The ends were cut back, 1 base at V and 3 bases at J, with 6 bases in the middle. The CDR3 is 13 amino acids. The CDR3 region is CSARGTYTGELFF. Here the CDR3 DNA reads TGCAGTGCTAGAGGAACATACACCGGGGAGCTGTTTTTT.

The J gene is TRBJ2-1, the V gene TRBV6-1, with 7 bases matching TRBD2. V lost 6 bases and J lost 5; bases outside the gene matches: 16. The germline CDR1 and CDR2 sequences are MNHNS and SASEGT. CDR3 size: 17 residues. CDR3 sequence: CASSSWVGLPPNNEQFF. CDR3 coding DNA: TGTGCCAGCAGCTCCTGGGTGGGACTACCCCCAAACAATGAGCAGTTCTTC.

The chain links TRBV10-2 to TRBJ2-1; D call uncertain. V lost 7 bases and J lost 8, with 9 bases in between. The CDR3 runs to 11 residues. Germline CDR1 is WSHSY and CDR2 is SAAADI. In DNA, the CDR3 is TGCGCCAGCACCCGTTCCGATGAGCAGTTCTTC. Translating gives CASTRSDEQFF.

The table lists this clonotype with a few counts. J is TRBJ2-1 and V is TRBV5-6; D unresolved. V was clipped by 6 bases and J by 10 bases, with 14 bases between them. Germline V gene data show CDR1 as SGHDT and CDR2 as YYEEEE. The length of the CDR3 is 12 residues. The CDR3 DNA is TGTGCCAGCACCCCCGGCATCGGAGAGCAGTTCTTC. It is translated as CASTPGIGEQFF. Looking up the rest from reference TRBV5-6 and TRBJ2-1 gives the full variable domain: DAGVTQSPTHLIKTRGQQVTLRCSPKSGHDTVSWYQQALGQGPQFIFQYYEEEERQRGNFPDRFSGHQFPNYSSELNVNALLLGDSALYLCASTPGIGEQFFGPGTRLTVL.

This clonotype was seen repeatedly, ten times or more. The J gene is TRBJ2-1, the V gene TRBV3-1; TRBD2 is a possible D gene (5 bases). The CDR3 consists of 15 residues. V dropped 1 base and J dropped 9 bases, with 16 bases sitting between them. Germline loops: CDR1 LGHDT, CDR2 YNNKEL (reference sequence). The CDR3 is CASSQVSGSGSEQFF. CDR3 sequence (DNA): TGTGCCAGCAGCCAAGTAAGTGGGAGTGGCAGTGAGCAGTTCTTC.

V usage is TRBV15 and J usage is TRBJ2-1; TRBD2 matches at 14 bases. Looked up from germline, CDR1 is LNHNV and CDR2 is YYDKDF (reference sequence). V was pared by 9 bases and J by 7 bases, with 17 bases of the junction left unmatched. The CDR3 spans 18 residues. CDR3 nucleotides: TGTGCCACTCGACCGGGACAGGGGTGGACTAGCGGGAGGAATGAGCAGTTCTTC. This translates into CATRPGQGWTSGRNEQFF. Filled out from reference TRBV15 and TRBJ2-1, the complete variable domain reads DAMVIQNPRYQVTQFGKPVTLSCSQTLNHNVMYWYQQKSSQAPKLLFHYYDKDFNNEADTPDNFQSRRPNTSFCFLDIRSPGLGDTAMYLCATRPGQGWTSGRNEQFFGPGTRLTVL.

This clonotype was seen ten or more times. V is TRBV7-9 and J is TRBJ1-1; D gene unclear. Germline V gives CDR1 SEHNR, CDR2 FQNEAQ (reference sequence). The CDR3 has 13 residues. The V end was cut by 2 bases, the J end by 6 bases, with 10 bases between. The CDR3, as DNA: TGTGCCAGCAGCTTAATGGGAGGAGCTGAAGCTTTCTTT. This encodes CASSLMGGAEAFF.

This clonotype has a handful of counts. This chain joins TRBV7-2 and TRBJ2-5; TRBD2 matches 12 bases. Germline-derived CDR1 and CDR2 are SGHTA and FQGNSA. CDR3 size: 16 residues. The trim removed 6 bases at V and 4 bases at J, leaving 9 bases unmatched. CDR3 loop: CASRNQRLAGAETQYF. In DNA, the CDR3 is TGTGCCAGCAGGAACCAGAGACTAGCGGGAGCAGAGACCCAGTACTTC.

This clonotype was found many times. The chain joins TRBV18 to TRBJ2-3, with 8 positions matching TRBD2. Losses at the gene ends were 0 bases for V and 4 bases for J; bases not matched to a gene: 6. In germline, CDR1 is KGHSH, CDR2 LQKENI. The CDR3 extends over 16 amino acids. DNA for the CDR3: TGTGCCAGCTCACCACCCAAGTCACTAGCGGCAGATACGCAGTATTTT. The encoded protein is CASSPPKSLAADTQYF.

The V gene is TRBV6-2 or TRBV6-3, the J gene TRBJ2-7; the match to TRBD2 covers 8 bases. The CDR3 extends over 13 amino acids. In germline, CDR1 is MNHEY, CDR2 SVGEGT. V gave up 6 bases and J gave up 2 bases; unmatched junction bases: 3. CDR3 DNA: TGTGCCAGCAGAACTAGCGGACCCTACGAGCAGTACTTC. Translation gives CASRTSGPYEQYF.

This clonotype came up a few times. The genes are TRBV5-5 and TRBJ1-2; D gene uncertain. Germline CDR1 reads SGHKS; CDR2 reads YYEKEE (reference sequence). V was cut by 2 bases and J by 4 bases, with 15 bases left in between. CDR3 length equals 15 residues. Written as DNA, the CDR3 is TGTGCCAGCAGCTTAGTCTCACGGTCCGCCTATGGCTACACCTTC. Translated, it gives CASSLVSRSAYGYTF.

Ten or more counts support this clonotype. The V and J genes are TRBV7-3 and TRBJ2-2; D call uncertain. There are 12 residues in the CDR3. Germline CDR1 reads SGHTA; CDR2 reads FQGTGA. Trimming left V 4 bases short and J 4 bases short, with 4 bases between. The CDR3: CASSSATGELFF. The CDR3 DNA reads as TGTGCCAGCAGCTCCGCCACCGGGGAGCTGTTTTTT.

In its sample, this clonotype was seen many times. The V and J genes are TRBV10-3 and TRBJ2-1; possibly TRBD1 for D (7 bases). Germline V gene data show CDR1 as ENHRY and CDR2 as SYGVKD. This CDR3 comprises 12 residues. Trimming pared 3 bases from V and 13 bases from J, leaving 13 bases between. CDR3 coding DNA: TGTGCCATCAGTGACTCAGGGGGGTTTCAGTTCTTC. Its protein product is CAISDSGGFQFF.

At least ten counts were recorded for this clonotype. The chain is built from TRBV7-9 and TRBJ2-7, with 8 positions matching TRBD1. The CDR3 has 14 amino acids. Germline loops: CDR1 SEHNR, CDR2 FQNEAQ (reference sequence). Germline trimming cut 5 bases from V and 2 bases from J; bases unmatched to any gene: 5. The CDR3 spells CASSTGTGTYEQYF. The CDR3 DNA follows: TGTGCCAGCAGCACCGGGACAGGAACCTACGAGCAGTACTTC. Full variable domain (rest looked up from reference TRBV7-9 and TRBJ2-7): DTGVSQNPRHKITKRGQNVTFRCDPISEHNRLYWYRQTLGQGPEFLTYFQNEAQLEKSRLLSDRFSAERPKGSFSTLEIQRTEQGDSAMYLCASSTGTGTYEQYFGPGTRLTVT.

This clonotype was detected many times. V gene TRBV20-1 combines with J gene TRBJ2-7, with D hard to call. The CDR3 runs 12 residues. Trimming left V 6 bases short and J 4 bases short, with 13 bases between. Germline CDR1 is DFQATT and CDR2 is SNEGSKA (reference sequence). The DNA for the CDR3 is TGCAGTGCCCAGAACCCAGGATACGAGCAGTACTTC. This encodes CSAQNPGYEQYF.

The chain recombines TRBV20-1 with TRBJ1-4; D gene unclear. The ends were cut back, 3 bases at V and 4 bases at J, with 6 bases in the middle. Germline V gene sequence: CDR1 DFQATT, CDR2 SNEGSKA (reference sequence). CDR3 length equals 12 residues. The CDR3 nucleotides read TGCAGTGCTAGTAGCAATAATGAAAAACTGTTTTTT. This sequence encodes CSASSNNEKLFF.

This clonotype was found many times. The chain recombines TRBV5-1 with TRBJ1-5; D gene ambiguous. The CDR3 is made up of 13 amino acids. Germline-derived CDR1 and CDR2 are SGHRS and YFSETQ. V gave up 0 bases and J gave up 5 bases, with 6 bases separating them. In DNA, the CDR3 is TGCGCCAGCAGCTTGGTTGGGGATCAGCCCCAGCATTTT. Translated: CASSLVGDQPQHF.

In the case of this clonotype: A much more abundant neighbour one base away suggests this may be a read error. The chain carries TRBV29-1 and TRBJ2-3; TRBD2 might be the D (6 bases). The CDR3 contains 12 residues. Germline loops: CDR1 SQVTM, CDR2 ANQGSEA. The CDR3 nucleotides read TGCAGCTTTGACGGGAGACCAGATACGCAGTATTTT. It codes for CSFDGRPDTQYF.

The table lists this clonotype with many counts. This sequence joins TRBV5-1 and TRBJ2-1; 9 bases map to TRBD2. The CDR3 contains 15 residues. The germline gives CDR1 SGHRS, CDR2 YFSETQ. Trimming at V came to 0 bases and at J to 8 bases, leaving 6 bases not matched to a gene. The CDR3 sequence is CASSLGGTSRDEQFF. DNA of the CDR3: TGCGCCAGCAGCTTGGGAGGGACTAGCCGGGATGAGCAGTTCTTC.

The V gene is TRBV7-2, the J gene TRBJ2-1; 7 bases line up with TRBD2. The CDR3 sequence is 12 residues long. Germline loops: CDR1 SGHTA, CDR2 FQGNSA. V lost 5 bases and J lost 9; bases outside the gene matches: 4. The DNA for the CDR3 is TGTGCCAGCAGCCATGGGGGGGGTGAGCAGTTCTTC. Translating it yields CASSHGGGEQFF.

The CDR3 region is CASSSGLEKETQYF. CDR3 bases: TGTGCCAGTAGTTCGGGACTAGAGAAAGAGACCCAGTACTTC. The V call is TRBV19, the J call TRBJ2-5, with TRBD2 matching 8 bases. V trimming: 5 bases; J trimming: 3 bases; junction bases outside the gene matches: 5. Per germline, CDR1 LNHDA and CDR2 SQIVND (reference sequence). The CDR3 length is 14 residues.

This clonotype came up many times. The chain couples TRBV6-1 to TRBJ2-1; the match to TRBD2 covers 11 bases. CDR1 is MNHNS and CDR2 is SASEGT in the germline V gene. CDR3 length: 15 residues. Trimming at V came to 5 bases and at J to 3 bases, leaving 3 bases not matched to a gene. This CDR3 reads CASSQGLADYNEQFF. DNA of the CDR3: TGTGCCAGCAGTCAGGGACTAGCGGACTACAATGAGCAGTTCTTC.

This clonotype was observed at least ten times. This chain links TRBV12-3 or TRBV12-4 with TRBJ1-6; D is possibly TRBD1 (5 bases). The V end was cut by 4 bases, the J end by 0 bases, with 13 bases between. This CDR3 spans 17 amino acids. The chain's CDR3 is CASSSPKGSSYNSPLHF. In DNA form, the CDR3 reads TGTGCCAGCAGTTCCCCGAAGGGGAGCTCCTATAATTCACCCCTCCACTTT.

The rearrangement links TRBV6-1 to TRBJ2-1; 9 bases agree with TRBD2. V lost 6 bases and J lost 3; bases outside the gene matches: 0. This CDR3 has 13 residues. Germline CDR1 reads MNHNS; CDR2 reads SASEGT. The DNA for the CDR3 is TGTGCCAGCAGGACTAGCGGCTACAATGAGCAGTTCTTC. It is translated as CASRTSGYNEQFF.

Ten or more counts support this clonotype. The rearrangement uses TRBV20-1 and TRBJ2-1, with unresolved D. V lost 1 base to trimming and J lost 9 bases, with 4 bases between them. The CDR3 consists of 10 residues. Per germline, CDR1 DFQATT and CDR2 SNEGSKA (reference sequence). This CDR3 is CSARAGEQFF. The CDR3 DNA reads as TGCAGTGCTAGAGCGGGTGAGCAGTTCTTC.